The next 20 T cell receptor beta chains were all read from a single sample in a study of cytomegalovirus exposure and HLA in healthy donors. Both 60 Vbeta primers and 13 Jbeta primers went into the PCR. The table came from immunoSEQ multiplex PCR; TCRdb's copy has only in-frame clones and leaves some out. This table has 60,000 to 70,000 clones, around four fifths appearing once. The sample taken for sequencing was PBMCs. Every receptor here comes from a woman younger than 45 in good health and CMV-seronegative.

The J gene is TRBJ2-5, the V gene TRBV7-6, with D maybe TRBD1 (6 bases). The CDR3 sequence is 13 residues long. In germline, CDR1 is SGHVS, CDR2 FNYEAQ. V lost 5 bases and J 4 bases, leaving 11 bases between the germline ends. CDR3 nucleotides: TGTGCCAGCAGCCCGGACAGACGAGAGACCCAGTACTTC. This codes for CASSPDRRETQYF.

The chain carries TRBV7-8 and TRBJ1-4; D ambiguous. The V end lost 2 bases, the J end lost 8 bases, and 12 bases lay between the germline ends. Germline V CDR1 and CDR2: SGHVS, FQNEAQ. This CDR3 comprises 14 residues. The CDR3 sequence is CASSLKEIGEKLFF. The CDR3 nucleotides read TGTGCCAGCAGCTTAAAGGAGATCGGGGAAAAACTGTTTTTT. The whole variable domain, remainder taken from reference TRBV7-8 and TRBJ1-4, is GAGVSQSPRYKVAKRGQDVALRCDPISGHVSLFWYQQALGQGPEFLTYFQNEAQLDKSGLPSDRFFAERPEGSVSTLKIQRTQQEDSAVYLCASSLKEIGEKLFFGSGTQLSVL.

This clone was counted once. The chain is built from TRBV28 and TRBJ2-7; D possibly corresponds to TRBD2 (6 bases). The V end lost 7 bases, the J end lost 5 bases, and 21 bases lay between the germline ends. The length of the CDR3 is 15 residues. Per germline, CDR1 MDHEN and CDR2 SYDVKM. For the CDR3, the DNA is TGTGCCAGCACCCTAGGAGGGGCGGTGAGTGACGAGCAGTACTTC. Its protein product is CASTLGGAVSDEQYF.

The J gene is TRBJ1-1, the V gene TRBV28; D uncertain. Germline V gene lookup returns CDR1 MDHEN and CDR2 SYDVKM. The ends were cut back, 3 bases at V and 5 bases at J, with 10 bases in the middle. This CDR3 has 13 amino acids. CDR3 in DNA: TGTGCCAGCAGTTTCACCGAGGAGACTGAAGCTTTCTTT. Its translation: CASSFTEETEAFF.

The chain employs TRBV6-5 and TRBJ2-1; D possibly corresponds to TRBD2 (5 bases). V dropped 6 bases and J dropped 0 bases, with 12 bases sitting between them. Per germline, CDR1 MNHEY and CDR2 SVGAGI. The CDR3 is 15 residues long. DNA for the CDR3: TGTGCCAGCAGACCGGACTCTAGCTCCTACAATGAGCAGTTCTTC. Translated, it gives CASRPDSSSYNEQFF.

On this clone: Other DNA variants within this sample encode the same CDR3. The chain carries TRBV30 and TRBJ2-7; D perhaps matches TRBD2 (6 bases). The V end lost 0 bases, the J end lost 3 bases, and 6 bases lay between the germline ends. Germline V lookup: CDR1 GTSNPN, CDR2 SVGIG (reference sequence). This CDR3 contains 12 residues. CDR3 in amino acids: CAWSVAGYEQYF. The CDR3 DNA sequence: TGTGCCTGGAGTGTAGCGGGCTACGAGCAGTACTTC.

V is TRBV29-1 and J is TRBJ1-1; unclear D gene. The CDR3 contains 14 residues. V lost 5 bases and J lost 6, with 19 bases in between. Germline CDR1 and CDR2: SQVTM and ANQGSEA. The CDR3 nucleotides read TGCAGCGTTCGGAGGTTAGTGGCCTCCCCTGAAGCTTTCTTT. It specifies CSVRRLVASPEAFF. The complete variable domain, with remaining parts taken from reference TRBV29-1 and TRBJ1-1, reads SAVISQKPSRDICQRGTSLTIQCQVDSQVTMMFWYRQQPGQSLTLIATANQGSEATYESGFVIDKFPISRPNLTFSTLTVSNMSPEDSSIYLCSVRRLVASPEAFFGQGTRLTVV.

J is TRBJ2-4 and V is TRBV4-3, with D possibly TRBD2 on 5 matching bases. Germline V gives CDR1 LGHNA, CDR2 YSLEER. This CDR3 comprises 12 residues. Between the trimmed V and J ends, which lost 4 bases and 10 bases, there was a span of 11 bases. This chain's CDR3 is CASSLSSGIQYF. The CDR3 DNA is TGCGCCAGCAGCCTTTCGTCGGGGATTCAGTACTTC.

This clone was seen a handful of times. This chain connects TRBV5-1 to TRBJ2-5; D may be TRBD1 (5 bases). V was clipped by 4 bases and J by 3 bases, with 7 bases between them. The germline V gene has CDR1 SGHRS and CDR2 YFSETQ. The CDR3 extends over 12 amino acids. The DNA of the CDR3 is TGCGCCAGCAGCGGCAGGGAAGAGACCCAGTACTTC. It is translated as CASSGREETQYF. Combining the CDR3 with reference TRBV5-1 and TRBJ2-5 gives the whole variable domain KAGVTQTPRYLIKTRGQQVTLSCSPISGHRSVSWYQQTPGQGLQFLFEYFSETQRNKGNFPGRFSGRQFSNSRSEMNVSTLELGDSALYLCASSGREETQYFGPGTRLLVL.

Sample share makes this clone medium-sized. The CDR3 loop is CASGPDRRSYEQYF. Here the CDR3 DNA reads TGTGCTAGTGGACCCGACAGGAGGTCCTACGAGCAGTACTTC. The chain uses TRBV12-5 and TRBJ2-7, with D perhaps matching TRBD1 (6 bases). Germline V gene data show CDR1 as LGHNT and CDR2 as FRNRAP. The V end was cut by 6 bases, the J end by 1 base, with 13 bases between. CDR3 length equals 14 residues.

This clone has only a few counts. The chain has TRBV4-1 and TRBJ2-7; 7 nucleotides line up with TRBD2. This CDR3 spans 18 amino acids. The ends lost 0 bases at V and 1 base at J; junction bases unmatched: 12. Germline CDR1 and CDR2: MGHRA and YSYEKL. CDR3 DNA: TGCGCCAGCAGCCAAGAAGGATCCGGGGGGTCCCGATCCTACGAGCAGTACTTC. Its protein is CASSQEGSGGSRSYEQYF.

This clone was counted only a few times. CDR3 amino acids: CASSFMNTEAFF. The CDR3 coding sequence is TGTGCCAGCAGCTTTATGAACACTGAAGCTTTCTTT. V gene TRBV5-6 combines with J gene TRBJ1-1; D not resolved. The germline gives CDR1 SGHDT, CDR2 YYEEEE. Between the trimmed V and J ends, which lost 2 bases and 0 bases, there was a span of 2 bases. The CDR3 spans 12 residues. Supplemented by reference TRBV5-6 and TRBJ1-1, the full variable domain reads DAGVTQSPTHLIKTRGQQVTLRCSPKSGHDTVSWYQQALGQGPQFIFQYYEEEERQRGNFPDRFSGHQFPNYSSELNVNALLLGDSALYLCASSFMNTEAFFGQGTRLTVV.

The chain uses TRBV6-5 and TRBJ2-7; TRBD1 matches at 9 bases. V gave up 2 bases and J gave up 6 bases; unmatched junction bases: 8. Germline lookup yields CDR1 MNHEY and CDR2 SVGAGI. CDR3 length: 15 residues. The CDR3 region has the DNA TGTGCCAGCAGTTACGACCCTGTGACAGGGGGCGAGCAGTACTTC. This translates into CASSYDPVTGGEQYF.

The chain combines TRBV10-1 with TRBJ1-5; D gene unclear. V was shortened by 2 bases and J by 6 bases, with 8 bases between the two germline ends. The CDR3 is made up of 13 amino acids. In germline, CDR1 is WNHNN, CDR2 SYGVQD (reference sequence). The CDR3 is CASSENSFQPQHF. For the CDR3, the DNA is TGCGCCAGCAGTGAGAACAGCTTTCAGCCCCAGCATTTT.

The J gene is TRBJ2-2, the V gene TRBV30; a weak D match, TRBD1 (6 bases). Trimming took 3 bases from V and 6 from J, leaving 8 bases between them. The CDR3 covers 12 residues. Germline CDR1 GTSNPN, CDR2 SVGIG (reference sequence). The CDR3: CAWSRGPGELFF. The CDR3 nucleotides read TGTGCCTGGAGCAGGGGCCCCGGGGAGCTGTTTTTT.

CDR3 coding DNA: TGTGCCTGGAGCTCGACAGGGGACCAGCCCCAGCATTTT. It translates to CAWSSTGDQPQHF. The rearrangement joins TRBV30 to TRBJ1-5, with 8 bases aligning to TRBD1. The CDR3 loop spans 13 amino acids. Trimming cost V 3 bases and J 7 bases; bases outside gene matches: 5. Per the germline V gene, CDR1 is GTSNPN and CDR2 is SVGIG (reference sequence).

This clone appeared a single time. CDR3 DNA sequence: TGTGCCAGTAGCGGGAGGGTGGCCGGGGAGCTGTTTTTT. Translating it yields CASSGRVAGELFF. The gene calls are TRBV27 and TRBJ2-2, with 11 bases aligning to TRBD2. Losses at the gene ends were 9 bases for V and 6 bases for J; bases not matched to a gene: 3. Germline V gene data show CDR1 as MNHEY and CDR2 as SMNVEV (reference sequence). This CDR3 region has 13 residues.

This clone was seen only once. The rearrangement links TRBV29-1 to TRBJ2-3, with 8 bases that match TRBD2. This CDR3 comprises 20 residues. Germline V lookup: CDR1 SQVTM, CDR2 ANQGSEA. The V segment lost 2 bases and the J segment 6 bases; nucleotides outside the gene matches: 25. Written as DNA, the CDR3 is TGCAGCGTTGAACTTTTCGGGGGGGAAGTTAGTCGGGGACACTTGGATACGCAGTATTTT. Its protein is CSVELFGGEVSRGHLDTQYF.

DNA of the CDR3: TGTGCCAGCAGCACACAGGGGACTGAAGCTTTCTTT. Protein: CASSTQGTEAFF. J is TRBJ1-1 and V is TRBV9; 7 bases line up with TRBD1. CDR1 is SGDLS and CDR2 is YYNGEE in the germline V gene. The CDR3 contains 12 residues. The trim removed 4 bases at V and 5 bases at J, leaving 2 bases unmatched.

This clone has a single count. This chain links TRBV5-1 with TRBJ1-2, with D perhaps TRBD1 (6 bases). Trimming left V 4 bases short and J 6 bases short, with 13 bases between. Germline CDR1 and CDR2: SGHRS and YFSETQ. CDR3 length: 13 amino acids. CDR3 in amino acids: CASSVQGGDGYTF. CDR3 nucleotide sequence: TGCGCCAGCAGCGTACAGGGAGGGGATGGCTACACCTTC. Variable domain in full (rest from reference TRBV5-1 and TRBJ1-2): KAGVTQTPRYLIKTRGQQVTLSCSPISGHRSVSWYQQTPGQGLQFLFEYFSETQRNKGNFPGRFSGRQFSNSRSEMNVSTLELGDSALYLCASSVQGGDGYTFGSGTRLTVV.